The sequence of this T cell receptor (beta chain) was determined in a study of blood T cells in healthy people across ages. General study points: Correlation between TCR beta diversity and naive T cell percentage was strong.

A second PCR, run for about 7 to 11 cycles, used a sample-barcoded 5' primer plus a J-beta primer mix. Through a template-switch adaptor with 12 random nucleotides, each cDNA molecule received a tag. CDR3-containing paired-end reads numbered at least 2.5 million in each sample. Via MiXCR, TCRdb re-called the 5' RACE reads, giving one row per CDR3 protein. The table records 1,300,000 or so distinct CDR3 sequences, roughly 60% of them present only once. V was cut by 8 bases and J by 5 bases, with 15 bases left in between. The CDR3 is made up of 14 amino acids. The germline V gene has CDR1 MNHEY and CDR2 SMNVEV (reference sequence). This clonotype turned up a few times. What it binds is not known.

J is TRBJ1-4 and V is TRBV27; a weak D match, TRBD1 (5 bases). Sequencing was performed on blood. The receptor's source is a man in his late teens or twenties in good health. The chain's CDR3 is CASQSAGTNEKLFF. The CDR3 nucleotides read TGTGCCAGCCAATCAGCCGGGACCAATGAAAAACTGTTTTTT.